This record covers a single T cell receptor beta chain. The antigen is not known. The source of the sample is a study of a mutant IDH1 vaccine in newly diagnosed glioma. Study overall: Scheduled for weeks 1, 3, 5, 7, 11, 15, 19 and 23, eight vaccinations were given to patients. Patients were pretreated with radiotherapy, temozolomide, or both, mostly both. General study points: Most patients, 90% to 95%, showed vaccine-induced immune responses.

Profiling relied on immunoSEQ multiplex PCR, and the TCRdb table lists in-frame clones only, not all of them. Of about 51,000 clones in the sample, 78% are singletons; the top ten hold about 1.7%. As to time point: week 5, during vaccination. In the vaccine, a single dose held 300 ug of the mutant IDH1 20-mer peptide, along with topical imiquimod. Newly diagnosed WHO grade 3 or 4 IDH1-mutant, ATRX-lost astrocytomas were identified in the donors. Germline CDR1 reads MNHEY; CDR2 reads SVGAGI. The ends were cut back, 1 base at V and 2 bases at J, with 10 bases in the middle. The CDR3 extends over 15 amino acids.

This chain joins TRBV6-5 and TRBJ2-3; possibly TRBD1 for D (6 bases). The material was PBMCs, obtained from a glioma patient whose treatment included an IDH1 peptide vaccine. This TCR was sampled from a woman between 40 and 50 years old with glioma. CDR3 DNA sequence: TGTGCCAGCAGTTACTTCCTGGGACACACAGATACGCAGTATTTT. Amino acid sequence: CASSYFLGHTDTQYF.